This entry features one T cell receptor beta chain sequence. The data derive from a study of technical replicates of blood from several donors. Germline CDR1 and CDR2: KGHSH and LQKENI. V gave up 2 bases and J gave up 0 bases, with 5 bases separating them. The length of the CDR3 is 15 residues. Here immunoSEQ multiplex PCR was the method, and the copy in TCRdb shows in-frame clones only, minus some. Among around 16,000 clones listed, approximately 80% were seen once. This receptor was taken from a human donor in good health. Some clones in this sample may be carry-over from other donors' samples. Input material: PBMCs. This rearrangement joins TRBV18 to TRBJ2-6, with D tentatively TRBD2 (5 bases). The CDR3 nucleotides are TGTGCCAGCTCACCAGGAGGCTCTGGGGCCAACGTCCTGACTTTC. Translation gives CASSPGGSGANVLTF.